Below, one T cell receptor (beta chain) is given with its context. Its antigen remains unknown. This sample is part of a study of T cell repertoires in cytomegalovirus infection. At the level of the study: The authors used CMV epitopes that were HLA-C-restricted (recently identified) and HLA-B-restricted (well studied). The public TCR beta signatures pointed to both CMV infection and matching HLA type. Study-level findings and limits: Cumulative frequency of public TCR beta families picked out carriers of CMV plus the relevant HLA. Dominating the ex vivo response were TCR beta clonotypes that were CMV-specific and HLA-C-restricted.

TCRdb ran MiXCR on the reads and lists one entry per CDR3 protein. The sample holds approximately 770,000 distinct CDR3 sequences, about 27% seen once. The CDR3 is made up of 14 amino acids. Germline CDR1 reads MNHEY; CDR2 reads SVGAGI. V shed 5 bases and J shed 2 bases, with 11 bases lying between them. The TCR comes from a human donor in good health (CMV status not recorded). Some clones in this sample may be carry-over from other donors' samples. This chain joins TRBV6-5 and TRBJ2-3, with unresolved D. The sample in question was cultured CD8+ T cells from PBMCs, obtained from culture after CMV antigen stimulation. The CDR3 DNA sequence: TGTGCCAGCAGTCCCAGGCCCCTCACAGATACGCAGTATTTT. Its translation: CASSPRPLTDTQYF.